These 32 T cell receptor beta chains originate from one sample sequenced in a study of control samples from healthy donors and cancer patients. The data were produced by immunoSEQ multiplex PCR, yet TCRdb's version contains in-frame clones alone and is incomplete. Found here are 150,000 to 200,000 clones, roughly 88% of them singletons; the top ten hold around 5%. The sequencing sample was made of blood. The receptors here all came from a woman in her twenties or thirties in good health.

The chain has TRBV29-1 and TRBJ2-3; maybe TRBD2 (5 bases). Trimming cost V 4 bases and J 0 bases, with 11 bases left between them. The CDR3 consists of 14 residues. Germline V CDR1 and CDR2: SQVTM, ANQGSEA. CDR3 bases: TGCAGCGTTGTGAGGGTTTCTAGCACAGATACGCAGTATTTT. It codes for CSVVRVSSTDTQYF.

The chain uses TRBV19 and TRBJ1-1; D unresolved. Germline CDR1 LNHDA, CDR2 SQIVND (reference sequence). V gave up 3 bases and J gave up 1 base, with 18 bases separating them. This CDR3 has 17 amino acids. The CDR3, as DNA: TGTGCCAGTAGTATTGGAGGTGGAGGACGGACGAACACTGAAGCTTTCTTT. This sequence encodes CASSIGGGGRTNTEAFF. The full variable domain, its missing parts supplied by reference TRBV19 and TRBJ1-1, is DGGITQSPKYLFRKEGQNVTLSCEQNLNHDAMYWYRQDPGQGLRLIYYSQIVNDFQKGDIAEGYSVSREKKESFPLTVTSAQKNPTAFYLCASSIGGGGRTNTEAFFGQGTRLTVV.

The chain combines TRBV12-3 or TRBV12-4 with TRBJ1-2; D ambiguous. Trimming removed 2 bases at V and 2 bases at J, with 6 bases between. CDR3 length: 13 amino acids. The CDR3 protein is CASSLSRNYGYTF. CDR3 DNA: TGTGCCAGCAGTTTAAGCAGGAACTATGGCTACACCTTC.

The rearrangement joins TRBV20-1 to TRBJ1-1; a possible D gene is TRBD1 (5 bases). Germline CDR1 reads DFQATT; CDR2 reads SNEGSKA (reference sequence). The V end lost 3 bases, the J end lost 13 bases, and 12 bases lay between the germline ends. The CDR3 runs to 10 residues. CDR3 sequence: CSASPLGDFF. In DNA, the CDR3 is TGCAGTGCTAGCCCATTGGGGGATTTCTTT.

This chain links TRBV18 with TRBJ1-1; the D gene is possibly TRBD1 (6 bases). Germline V gene lookup returns CDR1 KGHSH and CDR2 LQKENI. Trimming took 2 bases from V and 1 from J, leaving 8 bases between them. The CDR3 spans 14 residues. The CDR3 DNA sequence: TGTGCCAGCTCACCAGGGACACCGAACACTGAAGCTTTCTTT. This translates into CASSPGTPNTEAFF.

The chain carries TRBV6-4 and TRBJ2-2; 12 positions match TRBD2. CDR3 length: 17 amino acids. The V gene's germline CDR1 is MRHNA and CDR2 SNTAGT. V shed 4 bases and J 4 bases; nucleotides not matched to a gene: 7. CDR3 sequence (DNA): TGTGCCAGCAGTGCCAGACTAGCGGGGGAACTCACCGGGGAGCTGTTTTTT. Amino acids: CASSARLAGELTGELFF.

This clone was seen just once. The V and J genes are TRBV29-1 and TRBJ1-1; D gene ambiguous. The CDR3 covers 8 residues. Trimming cost V 8 bases and J 11 bases, with 9 bases left between them. In germline, CDR1 is SQVTM, CDR2 ANQGSEA. CDR3 nucleotide sequence: TGCAGCACCGAAGAGGCTTTCTTT. It yields the protein CSTEEAFF.

In the case of this clone: Other nucleotide sequences from this sample produce the same CDR3. The chain recombines TRBV19 with TRBJ2-7, with TRBD2 matching 7 bases. V trimming: 3 bases; J trimming: 0 bases; junction bases outside the gene matches: 2. The CDR3 extends over 14 amino acids. Germline values: CDR1 LNHDA, CDR2 SQIVND (reference sequence). The CDR3 DNA is TGTGCCAGTAGTATGGGCGGGAGCTCCTACGAGCAGTACTTC. It encodes CASSMGGSSYEQYF.

V and J are TRBV11-3 and TRBJ2-3, with 13 bases matching TRBD2. The CDR3 has 15 amino acids. The V and J ends lost 1 base and 9 bases, in that order; junction bases with no gene match: 4. Germline-derived CDR1 and CDR2 are SGHNT and YENEEA. The CDR3 protein is CASSLGTSGSATQYF. CDR3 bases: TGTGCCAGCAGCTTAGGGACTAGCGGGAGTGCAACGCAGTATTTT.

V usage is TRBV2 and J usage is TRBJ2-2; TRBD1 or TRBD2 may be the D gene (5 bases each). The CDR3 totals 14 residues. Per germline, CDR1 SNHLY and CDR2 FYNNEI. Trimming shortened V by 2 bases and J by 3 bases, and 7 bases separated the two germline ends. The CDR3 loop reads CASSEMGDTGELFF. The CDR3 DNA reads as TGTGCCAGCAGTGAAATGGGGGACACCGGGGAGCTGTTTTTT.

V is TRBV5-4 and J is TRBJ1-2; unclear D gene. Germline V lookup: CDR1 SGHNT, CDR2 YYREEE (reference sequence). The CDR3 has 15 residues. Trimming removed 0 bases from V and 8 bases from J, with 17 bases in between. As DNA, the CDR3 is TGTGCCAGCAGCTTGGCCTCGGGGAGCCCCGTGGGCTACACCTTC. Translating gives CASSLASGSPVGYTF.

The chain uses TRBV10-3 and TRBJ2-6; D is possibly TRBD1 (6 bases). Deletions cut 6 bases from V and 3 bases from J, with 15 bases between. The length of the CDR3 is 16 residues. Germline CDR1 is ENHRY and CDR2 is SYGVKD. The CDR3 sequence is CAIRQGAGGGANVLTF. DNA for the CDR3: TGTGCCATCAGACAGGGTGCTGGCGGTGGGGCCAACGTCCTGACTTTC.

The chain joins TRBV12-3 or TRBV12-4 to TRBJ1-1; no definite D call. V shed 7 bases and J shed 4 bases, with 10 bases lying between them. CDR3 length: 12 residues. Here the CDR3 DNA reads TGTGCCAGCACCTCACATGGCACTGAAGCTTTCTTT. Its protein product is CASTSHGTEAFF.

The chain joins TRBV2 to TRBJ2-7; no clear D gene. CDR1 and CDR2 (germline): SNHLY, FYNNEI. Trimming left V 6 bases short and J 0 bases short, with 12 bases between. The CDR3 totals 14 residues. The CDR3 spells CASRSGSNSYEQYF. CDR3 DNA: TGTGCCAGCAGGAGTGGCTCAAACTCCTACGAGCAGTACTTC.

V usage is TRBV6-5 and J usage is TRBJ1-4; the match to TRBD1 covers 8 bases. The CDR3 extends over 13 amino acids. V shed 8 bases and J 8 bases; nucleotides not matched to a gene: 7. The germline V gene encodes CDR1 MNHEY and CDR2 SVGAGI. Here the CDR3 DNA reads TGTGCCAGCTTCCAGGGGGCAGGGGAAAAACTGTTTTTT. This gives the protein CASFQGAGEKLFF.

This chain uses TRBV27 with TRBJ2-7, with TRBD2 matching over 10 bases. Trimming removed 6 bases from V and 1 base from J; junction bases left unmatched: 12. This CDR3 has 17 residues. Germline CDR1 and CDR2: MNHEY and SMNVEV (reference sequence). CDR3 nucleotides: TGTGCCAGCAGACCGGGACTAGCGAAAAGAGGATCCTACGAGCAGTACTTC. It is translated as CASRPGLAKRGSYEQYF.

The V gene is TRBV11-1, the J gene TRBJ1-1; tentatively, D is TRBD1 (5 bases). The CDR3 has 14 residues. V shed 1 base and J shed 1 base, with 7 bases lying between them. Per germline, CDR1 SGHAT and CDR2 FQDESV (reference sequence). CDR3 in DNA: TGTGCCAGCAGCTTAGGGACAACGAACACTGAAGCTTTCTTT. As protein: CASSLGTTNTEAFF. Using reference TRBV11-1 and TRBJ1-1 for the parts outside the CDR3, the full variable domain is EAEVAQSPRYKITEKSQAVAFWCDPISGHATLYWYRQILGQGPELLVQFQDESVVDDSQLPKDRFSAERLKGVDSTLKIQPAELGDSAMYLCASSLGTTNTEAFFGQGTRLTVV.

The chain couples TRBV4-2 to TRBJ2-3; perhaps D is TRBD1 or TRBD2 (5 bases each). The V and J ends lost 1 base and 1 base respectively, with 12 bases between them. This CDR3 comprises 16 residues. Germline V gene lookup returns CDR1 LGHNA and CDR2 YNFKEQ. The CDR3 loop reads CASSQGDLERTDTQYF. CDR3 DNA sequence: TGTGCCAGCAGCCAAGGGGACCTCGAACGCACAGATACGCAGTATTTT.

The V gene is TRBV29-1, the J gene TRBJ2-3; either TRBD1 or TRBD2 may supply D (5 bases each). CDR3 length: 12 residues. Trimming took 7 bases from V and 6 from J, leaving 14 bases between them. Germline lookup yields CDR1 SQVTM and CDR2 ANQGSEA. CDR3 region: CSGERGGDTQYF. The CDR3 DNA follows: TGCAGCGGCGAGAGGGGCGGGGATACGCAGTATTTT.

This sequence joins TRBV5-1 and TRBJ1-1, with 10 bases fitting TRBD1. Germline CDR1 is SGHRS and CDR2 is YFSETQ. This CDR3 is built from 14 residues. V lost 4 bases, J lost 6 bases, and 6 bases stayed unmatched. In DNA, the CDR3 is TGCGCCAGCAGCGGGACAGGGGTTGCCGCTGAAGCTTTCTTT. This encodes CASSGTGVAAEAFF.

The chain is built from TRBV3-1 (or the pseudogene TRBV3-2) and TRBJ2-1; D may correspond to TRBD1 or TRBD2 (7 bases each). V lost 4 bases and J 15 bases, leaving 13 bases between the germline ends. This CDR3 contains 11 residues. CDR1 and CDR2 (germline): LGHDT, YNNKEL (reference sequence). The CDR3 coding sequence is TGTGCCAGCAGCCTGGGAGGGGGCACGTTCTTC. It yields the protein CASSLGGGTFF.

This clone was found once. The V and J genes are TRBV5-4 and TRBJ2-7; possible D gene TRBD2, 6 bases. V was trimmed by 4 bases and J by 2 bases, leaving 19 bases between them. The CDR3 consists of 16 residues. Germline assignment: CDR1 SGHNT and CDR2 YYREEE (reference sequence). The CDR3 DNA reads TGTGCCAGCAGCCTGGGAAGCGGGTACGGGCCCTACGAGCAGTACTTC. This gives the protein CASSLGSGYGPYEQYF.

The chain has TRBV6-5 and TRBJ1-6; 7 bases fit TRBD1. V gave up 6 bases and J gave up 7 bases; unmatched junction bases: 9. Germline values: CDR1 MNHEY, CDR2 SVGAGI. The CDR3 sequence is 15 residues long. CDR3 sequence reads: CASSLGTAENSPLHF. The DNA for the CDR3 is TGTGCCAGCAGCCTCGGGACAGCAGAAAATTCACCCCTCCACTTT.

The chain joins TRBV7-9 to TRBJ2-5; D possibly corresponds to TRBD1 (5 bases). Germline CDR1 SEHNR, CDR2 FQNEAQ (reference sequence). CDR3 length: 15 residues. Trimming pared 4 bases from V and 3 bases from J, leaving 15 bases between. The CDR3: CASSSQKRTKETQYF. The DNA for the CDR3 is TGTGCCAGCAGCTCCCAAAAACGGACAAAAGAGACCCAGTACTTC.

The chain links TRBV6-4 to TRBJ2-2, with D tentatively TRBD2 (5 bases). The V and J ends lost 4 bases and 4 bases respectively, with 7 bases between them. The germline gives CDR1 MRHNA, CDR2 SNTAGT. The CDR3 contains 13 residues. CDR3 nucleotide sequence: TGTGCCAGCAGTGCGGGAAGCACCGGGGAGCTGTTTTTT. This sequence encodes CASSAGSTGELFF.

The chain joins TRBV25-1 to TRBJ1-1; TRBD1 matches at 8 bases. The trim removed 8 bases at V and 5 bases at J, leaving 7 bases unmatched. Germline-derived CDR1 and CDR2 are MGHDK and SYGVNS. The CDR3 totals 13 residues. Written as DNA, the CDR3 is TGTGCCAGCTCCGGACAGGGTCGTACTGAAGCTTTCTTT. Protein product: CASSGQGRTEAFF.

This chain links TRBV9 with TRBJ1-1; D perhaps matches TRBD1 (5 bases). The V and J ends lost 3 bases and 0 bases respectively, with 12 bases between them. The CDR3 consists of 15 residues. Germline V gene sequence: CDR1 SGDLS, CDR2 YYNGEE. The CDR3 DNA follows: TGTGCCAGCAGCGCTCATCAGGGTCTGAACACTGAAGCTTTCTTT. Its protein product is CASSAHQGLNTEAFF.

The sample holds one count of this clone. The chain uses TRBV18 and TRBJ2-4; no clear D gene. Germline CDR1 reads KGHSH; CDR2 reads LQKENI. The ends were cut back, 1 base at V and 3 bases at J, with 4 bases in the middle. This CDR3 is 13 amino acids long. CDR3 nucleotides: TGTGCCAGCTCACCACGGGGCAAAAACATTCAGTACTTC. Protein sequence: CASSPRGKNIQYF.

This clone was recorded only once. The rearrangement links TRBV5-4 to TRBJ1-1; D is possibly TRBD1 (5 bases). Germline values: CDR1 SGHNT, CDR2 YYREEE (reference sequence). Trimming took off 0 bases at V and 7 bases at J, with 10 bases between the two ends. The CDR3 runs 13 residues. DNA for the CDR3: TGTGCCAGCAGCTTGGCCCAGGGATATGAAGCTTTCTTT. Translation gives CASSLAQGYEAFF.

The chain joins TRBV11-3 to TRBJ2-2; D is perhaps TRBD2 (5 bases). Germline V gene data show CDR1 as SGHNT and CDR2 as YENEEA. This CDR3 spans 20 amino acids. Trimming pared 0 bases from V and 0 bases from J, leaving 20 bases between. CDR3 sequence reads: CASSLDWTANPKANTGELFF. The CDR3 DNA follows: TGTGCCAGCAGCTTAGATTGGACTGCGAACCCCAAAGCGAACACCGGGGAGCTGTTTTTT.

CDR3 DNA: TGTGCCAGCTCACCTTCTACAGGGGACTCTGGAAACACCATATATTTT. Its translation is CASSPSTGDSGNTIYF. This chain uses TRBV18 with TRBJ1-3, with TRBD1 matching 7 bases. CDR3 length equals 16 residues. Germline-derived CDR1 and CDR2 are KGHSH and LQKENI. J lost 0 bases, V lost 3 bases, and 5 bases had no gene match.

The chain links TRBV4-1 to TRBJ1-1; no reliable D call. With 1 base removed from V and 0 bases from J, the gap between germline ends came to 9 bases. The CDR3 loop spans 15 amino acids. CDR1 and CDR2 from the germline V gene are MGHRA and YSYEKL. The CDR3 here is CASSQGVPLNTEAFF. As DNA, the CDR3 is TGCGCCAGCAGCCAAGGCGTACCCTTGAACACTGAAGCTTTCTTT.